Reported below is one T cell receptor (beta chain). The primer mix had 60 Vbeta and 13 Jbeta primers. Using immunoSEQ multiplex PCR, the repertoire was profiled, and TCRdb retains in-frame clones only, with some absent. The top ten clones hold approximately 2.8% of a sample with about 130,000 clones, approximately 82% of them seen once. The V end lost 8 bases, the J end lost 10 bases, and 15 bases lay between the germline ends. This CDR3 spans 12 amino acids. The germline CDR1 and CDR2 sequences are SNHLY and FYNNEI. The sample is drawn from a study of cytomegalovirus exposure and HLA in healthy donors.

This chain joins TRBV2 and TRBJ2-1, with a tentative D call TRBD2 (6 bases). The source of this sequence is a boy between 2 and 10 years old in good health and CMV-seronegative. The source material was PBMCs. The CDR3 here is CASAPGGREQFF. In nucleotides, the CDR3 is TGTGCCAGCGCCCCCGGGGGTCGAGAGCAGTTCTTC.